The 8 T cell receptor beta chains in this list originate from one sample, sequenced in a study of blood T cell repertoires in COVID-19. Sequencing used immunoSEQ multiplex PCR; TCRdb keeps in-frame clones, though not all of them. The data show approximately 490,000 clones, less than 90% seen once. Material for sequencing was PBMCs or T cells enriched from blood (not recorded which). The receptors originated from a woman aged 60-75 years who had recovered from COVID-19.

In this sample, this clone turned up a few times. This rearrangement joins TRBV6-5 to TRBJ2-1, with D possibly being TRBD1 (6 bases). V lost 0 bases, J lost 4 bases, and 7 bases lay in between. The CDR3 has 14 residues. The germline CDR1 and CDR2 sequences are MNHEY and SVGAGI. CDR3 in amino acids: CASSYSTGYNEQFF. For the CDR3, the DNA is TGTGCCAGCAGTTACTCGACAGGTTACAATGAGCAGTTCTTC.

In regard to this clone: One end of the junction varies from germline; a read error may be responsible. The chain couples TRBV11-2 to TRBJ1-2, with 9 bases identical to TRBD1. This CDR3 has 9 amino acids. Germline V gene lookup returns CDR1 SGHAT and CDR2 FQNNGV. The CDR3 DNA sequence: TGTGCCAGCAGCTTGGGACAGGGTTTC. Translating it yields CASSLGQGF.

V gene TRBV4-1 combines with J gene TRBJ1-3; no clear D gene. CDR3 length: 14 residues. Trimming left V 2 bases short and J 4 bases short, with 9 bases between. Germline values: CDR1 MGHRA, CDR2 YSYEKL. CDR3 in DNA: TGCGCCAGCAGCCAATCCGTCGGGGGAAACACCATATATTTT. Encoded protein: CASSQSVGGNTIYF.

This chain connects TRBV7-2 to TRBJ2-1, with TRBD2 matching over 9 bases. CDR3 length: 16 residues. V trimming: 2 bases; J trimming: 6 bases; junction bases outside the gene matches: 8. Germline CDR1 reads SGHTA; CDR2 reads FQGNSA. Here the CDR3 DNA reads TGTGCCAGCAGCTTACGGACAGGCGGGAGGGTCAATGAGCAGTTCTTC. Protein product: CASSLRTGGRVNEQFF.

The rearrangement joins TRBV5-1 to TRBJ2-3; a possible D gene is TRBD2 (6 bases). V dropped 6 bases and J dropped 2 bases, with 13 bases sitting between them. The length of the CDR3 is 14 residues. From germline, CDR1 is SGHRS and CDR2 YFSETQ. The CDR3 DNA reads as TGCGCCAGCAACTCCGGGGGATCCACAGATACGCAGTATTTT. It translates to CASNSGGSTDTQYF.

This clone showed up just once. The chain is built from TRBV6-1 and TRBJ1-2; 7 bases map to TRBD1. V shed 2 bases, J shed 4 bases, and the junction held 7 bases outside the gene matches. This CDR3 is built from 15 residues. Germline V gene lookup returns CDR1 MNHNS and CDR2 SASEGT. The CDR3 here is CASSESLTGAYGYTF. The CDR3 coding sequence is TGTGCCAGCAGTGAAAGTCTTACAGGGGCCTATGGCTACACCTTC.

This clone was found once. V and J are TRBV10-1 and TRBJ1-1; 7 bases match TRBD1. Trimming removed 5 bases from V and 5 bases from J; junction bases left unmatched: 8. CDR1 is WNHNN, CDR2 SYGVQD, per germline (reference sequence). This CDR3 is 14 amino acids long. The CDR3 protein is CASSLDRVWTEAFF. Written as DNA, the CDR3 is TGCGCCAGCAGTCTCGACAGGGTTTGGACTGAAGCTTTCTTT.

This sequence joins TRBV30 and TRBJ1-1; possible D gene TRBD1, 6 bases. Per the germline V gene, CDR1 is GTSNPN and CDR2 is SVGIG (reference sequence). This CDR3 spans 16 amino acids. The ends were cut back, 3 bases at V and 1 base at J, with 18 bases in the middle. CDR3 sequence reads: CAWSESGGAPNTEAFF. The CDR3 DNA is TGTGCCTGGAGCGAATCGGGGGGGGCGCCGAACACTGAAGCTTTCTTT.